One sample yielded the 16 T cell receptor beta chains listed below, sequenced in a study of CD8+CD57+ T cells in acquired aplastic anemia. The template used for profiling TCR beta VDJ and CDR3 was genomic DNA. Each CDR3 protein gets one entry after TCRdb re-called the reads with MiXCR. The sample contains 200,000 to 300,000 distinct CDR3 sequences, roughly 82% of which appear only once. All sequencing subjects had displayed CD8+CD57+ cell expansion on flow cytometry. Sequencing used sorted CD4+, CD8+, or CD8+CD57+ T cells (not recorded which) from PBMCs. The receptors come from a human donor with aplastic anemia.

This clonotype is a singleton in its sample. The chain carries TRBV20-1 and TRBJ2-7, with 8 bases aligning to TRBD1. The germline V gene encodes CDR1 DFQATT and CDR2 SNEGSKA (reference sequence). J gave up 2 bases and V 0 bases, and 6 bases lay outside the gene matches. The CDR3 totals 15 residues. DNA of the CDR3: TGCAGTGCTAGAGATAATCCACAGGGGGCCTACGAGCAGTACTTC. It codes for CSARDNPQGAYEQYF.

The CDR3 DNA reads as TGTGCCAGCTGGGTCGGCGTAGCCTACAATGAGCAGTTCTTC. It is translated as CASWVGVAYNEQFF. The chain carries TRBV19 and TRBJ2-1; D not resolved. The CDR3 consists of 14 residues. The V end lost 9 bases, the J end lost 2 bases, and 14 bases lay between the germline ends. Germline loops: CDR1 LNHDA, CDR2 SQIVND (reference sequence).

V gene TRBV15 combines with J gene TRBJ2-1; D not certain. V lost 3 bases to trimming and J lost 13 bases, with 19 bases between them. Germline values: CDR1 LNHNV, CDR2 YYDKDF (reference sequence). There are 14 residues in the CDR3. For the CDR3, the DNA is TGTGCCACCAGCAGGGGCTCCAGCCAAGATGCCCAGTTCTTC. It translates to CATSRGSSQDAQFF.

Concerning this clonotype: In this CDR3 the conserved last residue, phenylalanine or tryptophan, is missing, so a read error is likely. CDR3: CASGDRGPDTQYD. CDR3 sequence (DNA): TGTGCCAGCGGCGACAGGGGACCAGATACGCAGTATGAT. The chain uses TRBV7-9 and TRBJ2-3; 8 positions agree with TRBD1. This CDR3 comprises 13 residues. The V segment lost 8 bases and the J segment 4 bases; nucleotides outside the gene matches: 5. The germline gives CDR1 SEHNR, CDR2 FQNEAQ (reference sequence).

The V and J genes are TRBV15 and TRBJ2-1; the D gene is possibly TRBD2 (5 bases). TRBJ2-7 matches the DNA end more closely, so the J call is doubtful. Germline-derived CDR1 and CDR2 are LNHNV and YYDKDF (reference sequence). This CDR3 spans 14 amino acids. CDR3 residues: CATSTSSSKDEQYF. CDR3 bases: TGTGCCACCAGCACTAGCTCGAGTAAGGATGAGCAGTACTTC.

CDR3 region: CASSAGQGAGEQFF. CDR3 in DNA: TGTGCCAGCAGCGCGGGACAGGGGGCTGGTGAGCAGTTCTTC. The J gene is TRBJ2-1, the V gene TRBV25-1; 12 nucleotides match TRBD1. The CDR3 totals 14 residues. V was pared by 6 bases and J by 9 bases, with 6 bases of the junction left unmatched. The germline gives CDR1 MGHDK, CDR2 SYGVNS. Based on the CDR3 plus reference TRBV25-1 and TRBJ2-1, the full variable domain is EADIYQTPRYLVIGTGKKITLECSQTMGHDKMYWYQQDPGMELHLIHYSYGVNSTEKGDLSSESTVSRIRTEHFPLTLESARPSHTSQYLCASSAGQGAGEQFFGPGTRLTVL.

The rearrangement joins TRBV20-1 to TRBJ2-5; D is uncertain. From germline, CDR1 is DFQATT and CDR2 SNEGSKA (reference sequence). V shed 6 bases and J shed 2 bases, with 22 bases lying between them. The CDR3 sequence is 16 residues long. The CDR3 nucleotides read TGCAGTGCCCTGGGCAGGTCGACCGGATGGCAAGAGACCCAGTACTTC. Protein sequence: CSALGRSTGWQETQYF.

V is TRBV9 and J is TRBJ2-1, with D perhaps matching TRBD1 (5 bases). V was trimmed by 5 bases and J by 15 bases, leaving 21 bases between them. This CDR3 region has 13 residues. In germline, CDR1 is SGDLS, CDR2 YYNGEE. The CDR3 sequence is CASSGGAVHTGFF. The CDR3 DNA reads TGTGCCAGCAGTGGTGGGGCGGTCCACACGGGGTTCTTC.

Details on this clonotype: The germline gene is not matched at one end of the junction; a read error may be the cause. This chain uses TRBV7-2 with TRBJ2-3; D gene uncertain. The CDR3 is 17 amino acids. Germline CDR1 is SGHTA and CDR2 is FQGNSA. This chain's CDR3 is CATSRDRGSGTQYTQYF. As DNA, the CDR3 is TGTGCCACCAGCAGAGACCGAGGTAGTGGTACGCAGTATACGCAGTATTTT.

The chain carries TRBV7-8 and TRBJ2-3, with TRBD2 as a possible D gene (5 bases). The CDR3 is 14 residues long. Trimming took 1 base from V and 5 from J, leaving 10 bases between them. From germline, CDR1 is SGHVS and CDR2 FQNEAQ. CDR3 amino acids: CASSLGEREDTQYF. The CDR3 bases are TGTGCCAGCAGCTTAGGGGAACGGGAAGATACGCAGTATTTT. Filled out from reference TRBV7-8 and TRBJ2-3, the complete variable domain reads GAGVSQSPRYKVAKRGQDVALRCDPISGHVSLFWYQQALGQGPEFLTYFQNEAQLDKSGLPSDRFFAERPEGSVSTLKIQRTQQEDSAVYLCASSLGEREDTQYFGPGTRLTVL.

This clonotype was seen only a few times. This rearrangement joins TRBV7-2 to TRBJ1-2; 9 nucleotides align to TRBD1. The V gene's germline CDR1 is SGHTA and CDR2 FQGNSA. This CDR3 is 15 amino acids long. Trimming at V came to 5 bases and at J to 5 bases, leaving 9 bases not matched to a gene. This CDR3 reads CASSPWAGTGYGYTF. The CDR3 DNA is TGTGCCAGCAGCCCGTGGGCCGGGACAGGGTATGGCTACACCTTC.

Of note for this clonotype: This CDR3 is missing its conserved last phenylalanine or tryptophan, likely due to a read error. The limits of the CDR3 on the DNA are not certain, so only TCRdb's listed CDR3 is given. The V and J genes are TRBV7-9 and TRBJ2-1; the D call in the table, TRBD1, was not verified against the DNA. Both ends counted, the CDR3 spans 14 residues. Looked up from germline, CDR1 is SEHNR and CDR2 is FQNEAQ (reference sequence). The CDR3 loop is CASSKDRGNYTQYS.

The chain couples TRBV20-1 to TRBJ1-2, with a tentative D call TRBD1 (5 bases). The CDR3 consists of 13 residues. Trimming left V 6 bases short and J 1 base short, with 12 bases between. CDR1 DFQATT and CDR2 SNEGSKA come from the germline V gene (reference sequence). The CDR3 loop reads CSAQDTNNYGYTF. CDR3 DNA sequence: TGCAGTGCCCAGGACACCAATAACTATGGCTACACCTTC.

The chain uses TRBV25-1 and TRBJ2-7, with D possibly being TRBD1 (6 bases). Trimming took 9 bases from V and 4 from J, leaving 13 bases between them. The CDR3 runs to 12 residues. The germline gives CDR1 MGHDK, CDR2 SYGVNS. In DNA, the CDR3 is TGTGCCAGGATAGAACAGGGTTACGAGCAGTACGTC. This encodes CARIEQGYEQYV.

The chain links TRBV11-2 to TRBJ2-3, with a weak D call TRBD2 (6 bases). Looked up from germline, CDR1 is SGHAT and CDR2 is FQNNGV. The CDR3 is 13 residues long. Trimming left V 8 bases short and J 5 bases short, with 14 bases between. CDR3 sequence (DNA): TGTGCCAGCGGCTACGGGGGAGGAGATACGCAGTATTTT. Translated: CASGYGGGDTQYF.

The chain recombines TRBV20-1 with TRBJ2-7; the match to TRBD1 covers 7 bases. From germline, CDR1 is DFQATT and CDR2 SNEGSKA (reference sequence). The CDR3 contains 16 residues. J was trimmed by 3 bases and V by 0 bases; bases with no gene match: 11. CDR3 nucleotides: TGCAGTGCTAGAGATCATCAAGGATCAGGGGGCTACGAGCAGTACTTC. Translated, it gives CSARDHQGSGGYEQYF.